These 21 T cell receptor beta chains share one sample of origin, sequenced in a study of tumor-infiltrating lymphocytes in primary liver carcinoma. Reverse transcription of about 0.5 ug total RNA with a constant-region primer produced TCR beta cDNA. A slightly modified ARM-PCR protocol with three nested multiplex PCR rounds produced these TCR beta libraries. Rounds one and two of PCR, each of roughly 10 cycles, were primed with TRBV1-TRBV30 forward primers and a C-beta reverse primer. TCRdb fed the multiplex PCR reads into MiXCR, producing one record per CDR3 protein. The table lists 330,000 or so distinct CDR3 sequences, roughly 61% of them singletons. Unsorted whole blood supplied the blood RNA, and germline DNA was isolated too. Sequencing input: peripheral blood. These receptors were obtained from a middle-aged man with primary liver carcinoma and hepatitis B virus infection.

In the case of this clonotype: A much larger clone differs from this one at a single base, so this may be a read error. This chain links TRBV5-4 with TRBJ2-1, with D maybe TRBD1 (6 bases). The CDR3 totals 15 residues. V lost 5 bases, J lost 5 bases, and 17 bases lay in between. The germline CDR1 and CDR2 sequences are SGHNT and YYREEE (reference sequence). The CDR3 spells CASSSGTWVHNEQFF. In DNA, the CDR3 is TGTGCCAGCAGTTCCGGGACATGGGTCCACAATGAGCAGTTCTTC.

Remarks on this clonotype: Its ends do not fully match the called genes, so a read error is possible. The chain is built from TRBV5-6 and TRBJ2-1; D is possibly TRBD2 (5 bases). Germline values: CDR1 SGHDT, CDR2 YYEEEE. This CDR3 comprises 14 residues. In nucleotides, the CDR3 is TGTGCCAGCAGGTTGGAGGACGGGTTCAATGAGCAGTTCTTC. As protein: CASRLEDGFNEQFF.

There are a few counts of this clonotype. The chain combines TRBV1 with TRBJ2-7; TRBD2, the D gene given by the table, was not confirmed from the DNA. TRBV1 is an annotated pseudogene. This CDR3 is 15 amino acids long. CDR3 in DNA: TGCACCAGCACCCCAACGGGACTAGCGGGAGGCGAGCAGTACTTC. Its protein is CTSTPTGLAGGEQYF.

This chain links TRBV6-5 with TRBJ2-7; D unclear. V lost 0 bases and J lost 5, with 14 bases in between. From germline, CDR1 is MNHEY and CDR2 SVGAGI. The CDR3 is made up of 15 amino acids. DNA for the CDR3: TGTGCCAGCAGTTACTCTGAAGAGGTCCTCCACGAGCAGTACTTC. Amino acids: CASSYSEEVLHEQYF.

In regard to this clonotype: A much larger clone lies one base from this, so it may be a read error. This chain connects TRBV6-1 to TRBJ1-1, with D tentatively TRBD1 (6 bases). The V gene's germline CDR1 is MNHNS and CDR2 SASEGT. The CDR3 covers 13 residues. CDR3 nucleotides: TGTGCCTGCAGTGGGGGGCGTGGTGCGGTGGCTTTCTTT. Its translation: CACSGGRGAVAFF.

As regards this clonotype: A read error may account for a junction end that differs from germline. The chain combines TRBV6-6 with TRBJ1-1; tentative D call: TRBD1 (6 bases). The CDR3 extends over 16 amino acids. CDR1 MNHNY and CDR2 SVGAGI come from the germline V gene (reference sequence). CDR3 sequence: CACSYPGDTLNTEAFF. As DNA, the CDR3 is TGTGCCTGCAGTTACCCCGGGGACACTTTGAACACTGAAGCTTTCTTT.

The chain uses TRBV6-1 and TRBJ2-7, with 8 bases matching TRBD1. The germline gives CDR1 MNHNS, CDR2 SASEGT. The ends lost 2 bases at V and 5 bases at J; junction bases unmatched: 8. CDR3 size: 15 residues. The DNA for the CDR3 is TGTGCCAGCAGTGAACCTGGGACAGGAGCCCACGAGCAGTACTTC. Its protein product is CASSEPGTGAHEQYF.

The chain uses TRBV4-2 and TRBJ2-7; TRBD2 agrees at 8 bases. The CDR3 has 14 amino acids. Per the germline V gene, CDR1 is LGHNA and CDR2 is YNFKEQ. With 10 bases clipped from V and 3 bases from J, the junction kept 11 bases outside the gene matches. The CDR3 bases are TGTGCCAATAGCCAACTAGCGGAGGGCTACGAGCAGTACTTC. It encodes CANSQLAEGYEQYF.

This chain connects TRBV6-5 to TRBJ2-1; 8 bases align to TRBD2. The CDR3 covers 15 residues. V dropped 10 bases and J dropped 5; count of bases not matched to a gene: 13. Looked up from germline, CDR1 is MNHEY and CDR2 is SVGAGI. The CDR3 coding sequence is TGTGCCATCACCGGGGGGGATAGCGGCAACAATGAGCAGTTCTTC. Residues: CAITGGDSGNNEQFF.

This clonotype was seen just once. The junction departs from the called germline gene at one end, perhaps through a read error. Here the CDR3 DNA reads TGTGCCTGCAGAATCCAAGGCGTCACCGGGGGGCTGTTTTTT. The encoded protein is CACRIQGVTGGLFF. This chain joins TRBV4-2 and TRBJ2-2, with TRBD2 as a possible D gene (6 bases). This CDR3 is 14 amino acids long. CDR1 and CDR2 (germline): LGHNA, YNFKEQ.

A note on this clonotype: A much larger clone lies a single base off, so this may be a read error. The chain combines TRBV12-3 or TRBV12-4 with TRBJ1-5, with TRBD1 matching over 9 bases. The CDR3 loop spans 17 amino acids. The CDR3 is CASSLVMGQGGNRPQHF. The CDR3 bases are TGTGCCAGCAGTTTAGTTATGGGACAGGGCGGCAATCGGCCCCAGCATTTT.

V and J are TRBV11-2 and TRBJ1-3; unclear D gene. The CDR3 consists of 15 residues. V lost 3 bases to trimming and J lost 0 bases, with 9 bases between them. The germline V gene has CDR1 SGHAT and CDR2 FQNNGV. The CDR3 DNA is TGTGCCAGCAGCTTCGGGCAGTCCTCTGGAAACACCATATATTTT. Its protein product is CASSFGQSSGNTIYF.

This sequence joins TRBV5-6 and TRBJ2-7; D call uncertain. CDR1 is SGHDT, CDR2 YYEEEE, per germline. The CDR3 loop spans 11 amino acids. V was cut by 4 bases and J by 1 base, with 3 bases left in between. The CDR3 DNA sequence: TGTGCCAGCAGCAATTCCTACGAGCAGTACTTC. The encoded protein is CASSNSYEQYF.

This clonotype was recorded only once. Germline and junction disagree at one end, which may indicate a read error. This sequence joins TRBV4-1 and TRBJ2-4; TRBD2 is a possible D gene (6 bases). Germline V gene data show CDR1 as MGHRA and CDR2 as YSYEKL. The CDR3 contains 14 residues. The CDR3 loop is CTSSYRDSRGVQYF. CDR3 bases: TGCACCAGCAGTTACCGGGACTCCCGGGGCGTTCAGTACTTC.

This clonotype was found a few times. V is TRBV5-1 and J is TRBJ2-5, with 13 nucleotides matching TRBD2. Germline CDR1 reads SGHRS; CDR2 reads YFSETQ. The trim removed 0 bases at V and 3 bases at J, leaving 2 bases unmatched. This CDR3 has 16 residues. The chain's CDR3 is CASSLGGLAGEETQYF. The CDR3 bases are TGCGCCAGCAGCTTGGGCGGACTAGCGGGAGAAGAGACCCAGTACTTC.

The sample holds a few counts of this clonotype. The CDR3 sequence: CASSHETYEQYF. For the CDR3, the DNA is TGTGCCAGCAGCCACGAAACCTACGAGCAGTACTTC. The J gene is TRBJ2-7, the V gene TRBV7-9; D is ambiguous. The CDR3 covers 12 residues. Germline CDR1 is SEHNR and CDR2 is FQNEAQ (reference sequence). V was pared by 5 bases and J by 2 bases, with 7 bases between.

Concerning this clonotype itself: Possible read error: a much larger clone is one base away. The chain employs TRBV29-1 and TRBJ1-5, with 7 bases matching TRBD1. Looked up from germline, CDR1 is SQVTM and CDR2 is ANQGSEA. This CDR3 contains 13 residues. CDR3 DNA sequence: TGCAGCGCTAAGACAGGGAACGATCAGCTCCAGCATTTT. Protein product: CSAKTGNDQLQHF. Variable domain in full (rest from reference TRBV29-1 and TRBJ1-5): SAVISQKPSRDICQRGTSLTIQCQVDSQVTMMFWYRQQPGQSLTLIATANQGSEATYESGFVIDKFPISRPNLTFSTLTVSNMSPEDSSIYLCSAKTGNDQLQHFGDGTRLSIL.

Note on this clonotype: Just one base apart from a much larger clone, this may be a read error. This sequence joins TRBV4-3 and TRBJ2-1; D gene unclear. V was trimmed by 4 bases and J by 7 bases, leaving 17 bases between them. This CDR3 spans 15 amino acids. Germline CDR1 and CDR2: LGHNA and YSLEER. The CDR3 reads CASSPTPSPINEQFF. In nucleotides, the CDR3 is TGCGCCAGCAGCCCGACTCCCTCCCCTATTAATGAGCAGTTCTTC.

With respect to this clonotype: Relative to the germline gene, one junction end is altered; a read error may explain this. The V gene is TRBV10-3, the J gene TRBJ2-5, with TRBD1 identical over 11 bases. Germline V gene data show CDR1 as ENHRY and CDR2 as SYGVKD. There are 15 residues in the CDR3. DNA for the CDR3: TGTACCATCAGTGATGGGGACAGGGGGCAAGAGACCCAGTACTTC. This encodes CTISDGDRGQETQYF.

With respect to this clonotype: The junction does not match germline at one end; this may be a read error. The gene calls are TRBV11-2 and TRBJ1-2; perhaps TRBD1 as D (5 bases). The CDR3 is made up of 15 amino acids. Per germline, CDR1 SGHAT and CDR2 FQNNGV. CDR3 amino acids: CASSTSAGLIPGHTF. Here the CDR3 DNA reads TGTGCCAGCAGCACGTCGGCAGGGTTGATCCCTGGCCACACCTTC. Combining the CDR3 with reference TRBV11-2 and TRBJ1-2 gives the whole variable domain EAGVAQSPRYKIIEKRQSVAFWCNPISGHATLYWYQQILGQGPKLLIQFQNNGVVDDSQLPKDRFSAERLKGVDSTLKIQPAKLEDSAVYLCASSTSAGLIPGHTFGSGTRLTVV.

Notes on this clonotype: A clone one base away is much larger, so this may be a read error. The chain is built from TRBV11-2 and TRBJ2-7, with 7 bases fitting TRBD1. Per the germline V gene, CDR1 is SGHAT and CDR2 is FQNNGV. The CDR3 loop spans 14 amino acids. CDR3 nucleotide sequence: TGCGCCAGCAGCCGCGGACAGGAGGCAGGGGAGCAGTACTTC. Amino acids: CASSRGQEAGEQYF.